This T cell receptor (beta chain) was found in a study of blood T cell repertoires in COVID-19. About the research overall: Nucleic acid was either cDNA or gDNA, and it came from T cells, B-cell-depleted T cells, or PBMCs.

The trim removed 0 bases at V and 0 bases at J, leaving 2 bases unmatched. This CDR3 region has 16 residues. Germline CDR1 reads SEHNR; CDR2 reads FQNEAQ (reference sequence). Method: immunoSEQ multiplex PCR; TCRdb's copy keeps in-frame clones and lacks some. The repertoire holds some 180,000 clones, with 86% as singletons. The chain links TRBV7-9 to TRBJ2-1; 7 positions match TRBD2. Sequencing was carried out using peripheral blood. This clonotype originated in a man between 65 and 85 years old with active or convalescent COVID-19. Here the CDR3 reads CASSLAAGHSYNEQFF. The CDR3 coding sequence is TGTGCCAGCAGCTTAGCAGCGGGGCACTCCTACAATGAGCAGTTCTTC.